This entry is about one T cell receptor beta chain. CDR1 is DFQATT and CDR2 is SNEGSKA in the germline V gene (reference sequence). CDR3 length: 13 amino acids. V lost 1 base, J lost 5 bases, and 11 bases lay in between. The sample is drawn from a study of early T cells in non-severe SARS-CoV-2 infection. Molecules of cDNA were individually given unique molecular identifiers that were attached to them. Using its own MiXCR run on the 5' RACE reads, TCRdb lists one record per CDR3 protein. The profile covers 100,000 to 140,000 distinct CDR3 sequences, with roughly 10% appearing a single time and roughly 8% taken by the ten largest.

The sample consisted of whole blood. This TCR was sampled from an adult who was a healthcare worker with PCR-confirmed SARS-CoV-2 infection or an uninfected control (not recorded which). This rearrangement joins TRBV20-1 to TRBJ2-5; no clear D. CDR3 coding DNA: TGCAGTGCTAGAGGGTGGGTTGACGAGACCCAGTACTTC. Residues: CSARGWVDETQYF.